Each of the 21 T cell receptor beta chains below was sequenced from the same sample in a study of blood T cell repertoires in COVID-19. The data were produced by immunoSEQ multiplex PCR, yet TCRdb's version contains in-frame clones alone and is incomplete. The sample shows tens of thousands of clones, approximately 80% of them seen only once. The source material was peripheral blood. Receptors originate from a man aged 55 to 70 with acute or convalescent COVID-19.

The CDR3 DNA follows: TGTGCCAGCAGTGAGGGGACAGGGGGACACAATGAGCAGTTCTTC. Translated, it gives CASSEGTGGHNEQFF. This rearrangement joins TRBV25-1 to TRBJ2-1; TRBD1 matches at 11 bases. In germline, CDR1 is MGHDK, CDR2 SYGVNS. This CDR3 has 15 residues. The ends lost 3 bases at V and 5 bases at J; junction bases unmatched: 3.

This chain uses TRBV11-2 with TRBJ1-1, with TRBD1 matching 8 bases. Trimming took 6 bases from V and 0 from J; bases not matched to a gene: 6. This CDR3 region has 15 residues. Germline loops: CDR1 SGHAT, CDR2 FQNNGV. CDR3 in DNA: TGTGCCAGCAGTCGACAGGGGAGAATGAACACTGAAGCTTTCTTT. This translates into CASSRQGRMNTEAFF.

V is TRBV5-1 and J is TRBJ1-4; 8 bases align to TRBD1. Losses at the gene ends were 4 bases for V and 0 bases for J; bases not matched to a gene: 5. CDR3 size: 16 residues. Germline CDR1 and CDR2: SGHRS and YFSETQ. CDR3 loop: CASSRTGGTTNEKLFF. The CDR3 nucleotides are TGCGCCAGCAGCCGCACAGGGGGTACAACTAATGAAAAACTGTTTTTT.

This clone was counted a few times. This sequence joins TRBV11-2 and TRBJ2-5; unclear D gene. The CDR3 is made up of 13 amino acids. V lost 1 base, J lost 3 bases, and 6 bases lay in between. Germline V CDR1 and CDR2: SGHAT, FQNNGV. The CDR3 DNA reads TGTGCCAGCAGCTTAGGGCTAGAAGAGACCCAGTACTTC. Its translation: CASSLGLEETQYF.

The chain couples TRBV24-1 to TRBJ1-5; tentative D call: TRBD1 (6 bases). Trimming took off 4 bases at V and 3 bases at J, with 9 bases between the two ends. The CDR3 is 14 residues long. CDR1 is KGHDR, CDR2 SFDVKD, per germline. The CDR3 protein is CATSERGINQPQHF. In DNA form, the CDR3 reads TGTGCCACCAGTGAGAGGGGGATCAATCAGCCCCAGCATTTT.

V is TRBV6-2 or TRBV6-3 and J is TRBJ1-5; a possible D gene is TRBD1 (5 bases). Looked up from germline, CDR1 is MNHEY and CDR2 is SVGEGT. This CDR3 has 13 amino acids. Deletions cut 6 bases from V and 6 bases from J, with 12 bases between. CDR3 protein: CASSPRDVQPQHF. CDR3 DNA sequence: TGTGCCAGCAGCCCCAGGGATGTTCAGCCCCAGCATTTT.

The chain joins TRBV18 to TRBJ2-7; 11 nucleotides agree with TRBD2. Losses at the gene ends were 2 bases for V and 1 base for J; bases not matched to a gene: 4. CDR3 length equals 16 residues. Germline V gene data show CDR1 as KGHSH and CDR2 as LQKENI. The CDR3 is CASSPAIAGGSYEQYF. In DNA form, the CDR3 reads TGTGCCAGCTCACCAGCGATAGCGGGGGGGTCCTACGAGCAGTACTTC. Variable domain in full (rest from reference TRBV18 and TRBJ2-7): NAGVMQNPRHLVRRRGQEARLRCSPMKGHSHVYWYRQLPEEGLKFMVYLQKENIIDESGMPKERFSAEFPKEGPSILRIQQVVRGDSAAYFCASSPAIAGGSYEQYFGPGTRLTVT.

The chain couples TRBV2 to TRBJ2-5; the D gene is possibly TRBD1 (5 bases). The germline CDR1 and CDR2 sequences are SNHLY and FYNNEI. The CDR3 extends over 13 amino acids. Deletions cut 10 bases from V and 1 base from J, with 13 bases between. The CDR3 region has the DNA TGTGCCACCACAGGTTATCTCCAAGAGACCCAGTACTTC. Protein: CATTGYLQETQYF.

The table lists this clone with a few counts. This CDR3 reads CSAALGTGSQETQYF. The CDR3, as DNA: TGCAGCGCAGCGTTGGGGACAGGGTCCCAAGAGACCCAGTACTTC. The chain is built from TRBV29-1 and TRBJ2-5; TRBD1 matches at 9 bases. The CDR3 sequence is 15 residues long. J lost 1 base, V lost 7 bases, and 10 bases had no gene match. Looked up from germline, CDR1 is SQVTM and CDR2 is ANQGSEA.

The chain combines TRBV7-2 with TRBJ2-1; 10 bases agree with TRBD2. V was pared by 0 bases and J by 7 bases, with 6 bases of the junction left unmatched. The CDR3 extends over 16 amino acids. The germline V gene encodes CDR1 SGHTA and CDR2 FQGNSA. CDR3 nucleotides: TGTGCCAGCAGCTTAGCGGGGAGCGGGGGGGAAAATGAGCAGTTCTTC. Translating it yields CASSLAGSGGENEQFF.

The rearrangement links TRBV6-5 to TRBJ1-5; possibly TRBD1 for D (6 bases). Germline assignment: CDR1 MNHEY and CDR2 SVGAGI. The CDR3 covers 14 residues. The V end lost 5 bases, the J end lost 5 bases, and 13 bases lay between the germline ends. CDR3 sequence reads: CASSRFQGYQPQHF. The DNA for the CDR3 is TGTGCCAGCAGTAGATTCCAGGGGTATCAGCCCCAGCATTTT.

V usage is TRBV7-8 and J usage is TRBJ1-2; perhaps TRBD1 as D (6 bases). The ends were cut back, 1 base at V and 4 bases at J, with 16 bases in the middle. There are 16 residues in the CDR3. The germline V gene has CDR1 SGHVS and CDR2 FQNEAQ. The CDR3 is CASSLDPQGEFYGYTF. The CDR3 region has the DNA TGTGCCAGCAGCTTAGACCCACAGGGAGAGTTCTATGGCTACACCTTC.

On this clone itself: At one of its ends the junction is not consistent with the germline gene, which may arise from a read error. The chain has TRBV6-5 and TRBJ2-7; 9 nucleotides match TRBD1. Germline values: CDR1 MNHEY, CDR2 SVGAGI. The CDR3 is 12 amino acids. The chain's CDR3 is CASGDRVYEQYF. The CDR3 DNA reads TGCGCCTCGGGGGACAGGGTGTACGAGCAGTACTTC.

The chain uses TRBV6-5 and TRBJ1-6, with 10 bases fitting TRBD1. Per the germline V gene, CDR1 is MNHEY and CDR2 is SVGAGI. The CDR3 extends over 15 amino acids. V lost 8 bases and J lost 6; bases outside the gene matches: 7. The CDR3 coding sequence is TGTGCCAGCCTTGCCCGGGACAGGGGTAATTCACCCCTCCACTTT. This sequence encodes CASLARDRGNSPLHF.

The V gene is TRBV5-5, the J gene TRBJ1-1; maybe TRBD1 (5 bases). The CDR3 sequence is 16 residues long. Germline values: CDR1 SGHKS, CDR2 YYEKEE (reference sequence). V gave up 0 bases and J gave up 1 base, with 13 bases separating them. CDR3 region: CASSLALTVTNTEAFF. The CDR3, as DNA: TGTGCCAGCAGCTTGGCCCTGACAGTTACGAACACTGAAGCTTTCTTT.

The genes are TRBV27 and TRBJ1-1, with 9 bases that match TRBD1. From germline, CDR1 is MNHEY and CDR2 SMNVEV (reference sequence). This CDR3 has 15 residues. Trimming cost V 6 bases and J 0 bases; bases outside gene matches: 5. The CDR3 sequence is CASSPTGGLNTEAFF. Here the CDR3 DNA reads TGTGCCAGCAGCCCCACAGGGGGCCTGAACACTGAAGCTTTCTTT.

This clone has a handful of counts. The rearrangement joins TRBV5-1 to TRBJ1-2; D possibly corresponds to TRBD1 (5 bases). Germline loops: CDR1 SGHRS, CDR2 YFSETQ. V was cut by 4 bases and J by 2 bases, with 15 bases left in between. The CDR3 loop spans 15 amino acids. The chain's CDR3 is CASSTDSSSNYGYTF. The CDR3 nucleotides read TGCGCCAGCAGCACCGACAGTAGCTCAAACTATGGCTACACCTTC.

The gene calls are TRBV2 and TRBJ1-5; possible D gene TRBD1, 5 bases. CDR3 length equals 15 residues. CDR1 and CDR2 from the germline V gene are SNHLY and FYNNEI. V was cut by 6 bases and J by 3 bases, with 15 bases left in between. Here the CDR3 reads CASRKTREDNQPQHF. The CDR3 DNA reads TGTGCCAGCAGAAAGACCAGGGAGGACAATCAGCCCCAGCATTTT.

The genes are TRBV12-3 or TRBV12-4 and TRBJ1-1, with D perhaps TRBD1 (5 bases). CDR3 length equals 13 residues. Trimming shortened V by 0 bases and J by 3 bases, and 5 bases separated the two germline ends. CDR3 sequence reads: CASSLAGDTEAFF. As DNA, the CDR3 is TGTGCCAGCAGTTTAGCAGGGGACACTGAAGCTTTCTTT.

The CDR3 loop is CASSLARTSEQFF. In nucleotides, the CDR3 is TGTGCCAGCAGCTTAGCTCGCACGAGTGAGCAGTTCTTC. The chain joins TRBV7-3 to TRBJ2-1; D call uncertain. Trimming took off 2 bases at V and 9 bases at J, with 11 bases between the two ends. The CDR3 is 13 residues long. The germline V gene has CDR1 SGHTA and CDR2 FQGTGA.

The chain employs TRBV29-1 and TRBJ1-5; D not certain. This CDR3 spans 12 amino acids. V lost 3 bases and J 6 bases, leaving 9 bases between the germline ends. Looked up from germline, CDR1 is SQVTM and CDR2 is ANQGSEA. The CDR3 region has the DNA TGCAGCGTTGAGGAGGAGGGTCAGCCCCAGCATTTT. Protein: CSVEEEGQPQHF.